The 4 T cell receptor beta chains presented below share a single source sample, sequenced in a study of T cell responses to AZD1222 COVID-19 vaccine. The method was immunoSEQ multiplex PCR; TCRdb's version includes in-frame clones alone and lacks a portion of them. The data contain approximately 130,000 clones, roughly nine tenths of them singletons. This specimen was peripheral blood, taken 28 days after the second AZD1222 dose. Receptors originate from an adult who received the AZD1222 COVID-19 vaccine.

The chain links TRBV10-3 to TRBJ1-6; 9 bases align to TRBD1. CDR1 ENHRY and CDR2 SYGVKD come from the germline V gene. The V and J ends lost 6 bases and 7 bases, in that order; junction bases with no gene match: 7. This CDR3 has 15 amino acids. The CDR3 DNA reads TGTGCCATCAGCCGGGACAGGGATACGAATTCACCCCTCCACTTT. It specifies CAISRDRDTNSPLHF.

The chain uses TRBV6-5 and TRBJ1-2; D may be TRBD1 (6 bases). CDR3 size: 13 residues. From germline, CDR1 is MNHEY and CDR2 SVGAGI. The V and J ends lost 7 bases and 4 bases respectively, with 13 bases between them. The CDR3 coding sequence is TGTGCCAGCACTCGGGACAACACCTATGGCTACACCTTC. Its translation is CASTRDNTYGYTF.

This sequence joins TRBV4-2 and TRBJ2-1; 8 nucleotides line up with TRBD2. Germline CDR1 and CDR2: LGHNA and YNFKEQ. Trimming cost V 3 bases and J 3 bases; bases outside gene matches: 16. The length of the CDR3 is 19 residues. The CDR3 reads CASSQQDRRSGGRYNEQFF. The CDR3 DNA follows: TGTGCCAGCAGCCAGCAAGACCGGCGGAGCGGGGGCCGCTACAATGAGCAGTTCTTC.

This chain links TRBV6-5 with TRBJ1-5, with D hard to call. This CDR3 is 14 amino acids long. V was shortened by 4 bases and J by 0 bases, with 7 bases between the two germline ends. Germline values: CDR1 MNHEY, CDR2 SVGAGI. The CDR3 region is CASSFTYSNQPQHF. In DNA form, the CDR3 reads TGTGCCAGCAGTTTCACCTATAGCAATCAGCCCCAGCATTTT.